This TCR beta chain came from a study of tumor-infiltrating lymphocytes in primary liver carcinoma (dated by TCRdb to about 2017). With respect to the entire study: Hepatocellular carcinoma (four) or combined HCC and intrahepatic cholangiocarcinoma (one) was present in the five patients, who were three men and two women aged 30 to 69 years. To link TCRbeta repertoire diversity to the local molecular phenotype, the 25 or so tumor region samples were profiled with Agilent mRNA microarrays. The five patients had tumors staged T1-T3 N0M0, with maximum diameters ranging from roughly 4 to 10 cm. Technical replicate repertoires showed high reproducibility, with mean shared-clone rates around 0.9 and correlation coefficients above 0.95. A total of 35 or so specimens from 5 patients, comprising roughly 25 tumor regions, 5 adjacent noncancerous liver tissues and 5 peripheral blood samples, were covered by TCRbeta repertoire sequencing. Roughly 3.65 to 7.5 million productive TCRbeta reads were obtained per sample, and no significant difference in read depth was found between tissue types. TCRbeta repertoire sequencing, expression microarrays and whole-exome sequencing were combined in the study across five regions of each liver tumor, with adjacent normal tissue and blood also included. The investigation overall reported the following: Because only the TCR beta chain was sequenced and unpaired alpha chains were not captured, true repertoire diversity is likely underestimated. Bulk unsorted samples precluded comparing CD4+ and CD8+ T cell repertoires. Consistent with antigen-driven expansion, pairs of tumor regions showed higher repertoire overlap (mean about 35%) than either tumor-adjacent pairs (approximately 17%) or tumor-blood pairs (roughly 14%). The top 250 clones accounted for a significantly greater share of the repertoire in tumors than in blood (p = 0.039). Just about 8-24% of top clones turned up in all five regions of a tumor, which suggests spatial heterogeneity among tumor-infiltrating T cells. Only 4 to 6 patients were included in the study, and the authors note that the findings should be validated in a larger study.

Without any cell sorting, total RNA and DNA were extracted together from about 20-30 mg of bulk tissue using the AllPrep DNA/RNA mini kit. Four to six patients with histopathologically diagnosed primary liver carcinoma underwent surgical resection in China between late 2015 and early 2016. At the time of sampling, the patients had chronic HBV infection and had not received any treatment. Five spatially separated regions were sampled per tumor: superior, inferior, left-lateral and right-lateral poles, plus the tumor centre. More than 85% viable tumor cells were found by histology in every tumor sample. Fresh tumor and adjacent tissue pieces were bisected; one half was stored in RNAlater at -80°C, the other sent for histology. The CDR3 contains 16 residues, cysteine and phenylalanine counted. Just CDR3 DNA is preserved here, 48 bases in frame from base 1. This clonotype has a single count. What this receptor recognizes is not known. Germline and junction disagree at one end, which may indicate a read error.

A constant-region primer and ProtoScript II reverse transcriptase were used to reverse-transcribe TCRbeta-specific cDNA from roughly 0.55 ug total RNA. The TCRbeta libraries were prepared through three rounds of nested multiplex PCR following a slightly modified ARM-PCR procedure. The first two PCR rounds used multiplex TRBV1-TRBV30 forward primers with a Cbeta reverse primer, each for about 9 cycles. Sample barcodes and Illumina adapters were attached in a final 25-cycle PCR using Deep VentR polymerase. Before sequencing, amplicons of 200-500 bp were gel-purified using a QIAquick gel extraction kit. The TCRbeta amplicons were sequenced with 250-bp paired-end reads on an Illumina HiSeq 2500. Under the source paper's analysis protocol: To recover full CDR3 sequences, reads were quality-trimmed using Trimmomatic v0.33 and paired reads were then merged using FLASH v1.2.11. V, D and J germline segments were assigned to the rearranged TCRbeta sequences by MiGEC v1.2.1b. Clonotype statistics and Shannon-Wiener diversity indices were calculated with VDJtools v1.0.0. Except for diversity analysis, only each sample's 250 most abundant clonotypes were used in subsequent analyses to reduce sampling bias. The raw public data were reprocessed by TCRdb itself: fastp quality trimming at Q25, MiXCR clonotype calling, in-frame beta chains only. Identical CDR3 protein sequences are pooled into one entry, listed with their most common genes and DNA. These V and J calls originate from TCRdb's pipeline instead of the authors' own analysis. Counted in this sample were 50,000 to 60,000 distinct CDR3 sequences; about 80% of them appeared once. The ten biggest clones cover around 22% of the sample.

The sequence joins TRBV12-3 or TRBV12-4 to TRBJ2-3, with 8 junctional bases fitting TRBD2. This sequence originates from a man aged 35 to 55 with primary liver carcinoma and hepatitis B virus infection. Material for sequencing was liver tumor tissue from sampling region 5. This specimen's cell subset or site label, per the study, means: tumor region T5, tumor centre. For the CDR3, the sequence is CASSLDSSGSTGTQYF. The DNA reads as follows: TGTGCCAGTAGTTTAGATTCCAGCGGGAGCACAGGTACGCAGTATTTT.